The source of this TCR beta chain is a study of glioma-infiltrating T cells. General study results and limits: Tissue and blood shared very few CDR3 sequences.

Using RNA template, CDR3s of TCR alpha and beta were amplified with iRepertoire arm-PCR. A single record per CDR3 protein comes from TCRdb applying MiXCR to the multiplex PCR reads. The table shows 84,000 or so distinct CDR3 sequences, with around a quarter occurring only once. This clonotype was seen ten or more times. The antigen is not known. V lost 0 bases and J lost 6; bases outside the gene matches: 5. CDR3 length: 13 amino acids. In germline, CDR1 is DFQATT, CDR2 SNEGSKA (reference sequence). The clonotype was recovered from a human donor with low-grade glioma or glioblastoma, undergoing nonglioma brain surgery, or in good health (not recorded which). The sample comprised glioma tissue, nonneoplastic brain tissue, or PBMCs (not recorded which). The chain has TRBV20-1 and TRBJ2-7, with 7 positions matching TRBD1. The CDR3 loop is CSARDLTGAEQYF. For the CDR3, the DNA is TGCAGTGCTAGAGATCTTACAGGGGCCGAGCAGTACTTC.